The present TCR beta chain was sequenced within a study of T cells in Graves' hyperthyroidism and ophthalmopathy (dated by TCRdb to about 2019). Looking at the study overall: Peripheral blood samples were taken at initial diagnosis, before any treatment was given. Once sampling was done, hyperthyroidism patients were given methimazole at a starting dose of 30 mg daily, whereas ophthalmopathy patients were given high-dose intravenous methylprednisolone. To identify TCR V-J signatures that set the groups apart, the researchers used a discovery cohort of 100 patients, made up of roughly 45 with Graves' ophthalmopathy and about 59 with stable Graves' hyperthyroidism. In about 6 Graves' hyperthyroidism patients, the study also compared T-cell repertoires from thyroid tissue with T-cell repertoires from blood. Prospective prediction of ophthalmopathy was tested in an independent validation cohort of 18 to 20 hyperthyroidism patients and 15 to 17 patients who later progressed to ophthalmopathy. For training and testing, the 100 or so patients in the discovery cohort were randomly divided in a 7:3 ratio. TCR Vbeta CDR3 sequencing of 140 or so peripheral blood samples (more than 40 ophthalmopathy, roughly 74 hyperthyroidism and approximately 17 progressor patients) is reported in the paper. What the study reported, not specific to this receptor: Ophthalmopathy was separated from stable hyperthyroidism by a 13 V-J signature model, with about 86% sensitivity and about 84% specificity obtained in cross-validation and 80%/75% obtained in testing. No statistical method was used to set the sample size in advance, and investigators knew the group allocation. During validation, the model predicted progression to ophthalmopathy a median of around 7 months ahead of onset, with around 71% sensitivity and around 72% specificity. Most expanded thyroid clonotypes (frequency above 0.001) were also found in blood, which suggests that blood repertoires may mirror thyroid immune responses.

Amplification of TCR beta CDR3 regions was carried out from RNA transcripts. For the first round of RT-PCR on the TCR CDR3, the HTBI primer set was used together with the Qiagen OneStep RT-PCR kit. A second multiplex PCR round built the libraries, followed by size selection and purification. Paired-end sequencing of the libraries was performed with 100 bp reads on an Illumina HiSeq2000. The authors' pipeline ran thus. SOAPnuke was used to process the raw data, removing reads that contained adapters or uncalled bases, had a mean Phred below 15, or lacked an exact match to the constant primer or identifier. High-quality paired reads were merged using COPE v1.2.5, and each unique nucleotide sequence was defined as a clonotype. Clonotypes were aligned to IMGT TRBV, TRBD and TRBJ reference segments using MiTCR v1.1. The analysis included only V-J combinations with a frequency above 0.0001, which together covered 99.2% of the repertoires. The TCS score was defined as the ratio of F50 (clonal expansion) to E x V (chaos), calculated using BLOSUM62-based TCRdist between CDR3 peptides within each V-J. Welch's t-statistics and random forest reduced 500 to 550 V-J features to 10 to 15, which were used in a naive Bayes classifier (R e1071). TCRdb redid the processing of the public reads, applying fastp at Q25 and MiXCR, and retained in-frame beta chains. When rows share a CDR3 protein, they turn into one entry using the most common DNA and genes. V and J calls and clone size were set by TCRdb, not the authors. Present in this sample are hundreds of thousands of distinct CDR3 sequences, about 15% of which were seen just once. Roughly 13% of the sample belongs to the ten largest clones.

Based on the germline V gene (reference sequence), the CDR1 and CDR2 sequences are MNHEY and SMNVEV. Trimmed from V: 2 bases; trimmed from J: 4 bases; junction bases lacking a gene match: 6. The CDR3 goes from the cysteine to the phenylalanine over 15 residues. The retained sequence is limited to the CDR3, 45 bases, with the frame set at the first base. This clonotype was detected ten times or more. Which antigen it targets is not known. No base-level quality is on record; no much larger clone is a single base apart. Moderately to severely active disease, a Clinical Activity Score of at least 3, a NOSPECS grade of at least 4, and a duration under 3 months were present in ophthalmopathy patients. Patients with uncontrolled infections, other autoimmune diseases, pregnancy or lactation were excluded. Diagnoses were established on the basis of clinical symptoms, serum thyroxine and TRAb, thyroid ultrasound, and orbital computed tomography. PBMCs were separated from 7.5 to 10 ml of fresh peripheral blood using Ficoll-Paque density gradient centrifugation. Total RNA was extracted using Trizol reagent, and RNA quality was assessed on an Agilent 2100 Bioanalyzer.

This TCR derives from a man younger than 35 with Graves' ophthalmopathy. The chain was built from TRBV27 and TRBJ2-7; the junction holds 9 bases that match TRBD2. The sample was blood. The sequenced DNA is TGTGCCAGCAGTTTAGATAGCGGGGGATATTACGAGCAGTACTTC. The resulting protein is CASSLDSGGYYEQYF.